These 9 T cell receptor beta chains were all obtained from the same sample, sequenced in a study of control samples from healthy donors and cancer patients. The repertoire was sequenced with immunoSEQ multiplex PCR; TCRdb's copy has only in-frame clones and lacks some. In the table there are 350,000 to 450,000 clones, 80% to 95% of which are singletons. Source material: PBMCs. These receptors came from a man aged 35-49 years with head and neck cancer.

The sample holds one count of this clone. The chain uses TRBV5-1 and TRBJ2-7, with D possibly TRBD2 on 7 matching bases. Trimming took off 4 bases at V and 3 bases at J, with 17 bases between the two ends. Germline lookup yields CDR1 SGHRS and CDR2 YFSETQ. The CDR3 loop spans 15 amino acids. DNA for the CDR3: TGCGCCAGCAGCCTGGGGGGGGGCGCCGGCTACGAGCAGTACTTC. Translation: CASSLGGGAGYEQYF.

This clone has a handful of counts. V and J are TRBV5-1 and TRBJ1-1, with D perhaps TRBD1 (5 bases). Trimming pared 7 bases from V and 0 bases from J, leaving 13 bases between. Germline V gene data show CDR1 as SGHRS and CDR2 as YFSETQ. CDR3 length: 14 amino acids. The CDR3 coding sequence is TGCGCCAGCGGGCAGGGAACGATGAACACTGAAGCTTTCTTT. Its protein product is CASGQGTMNTEAFF.

The V gene is TRBV7-2, the J gene TRBJ2-7; 7 bases line up with TRBD1. The CDR3 is made up of 15 amino acids. The V segment lost 1 base and the J segment 2 bases; nucleotides outside the gene matches: 5. Germline V gene sequence: CDR1 SGHTA, CDR2 FQGNSA. As DNA, the CDR3 is TGTGCCAGCAGCTTAGGTGTCGGGACAGCCTACGAGCAGTACTTC. Its protein is CASSLGVGTAYEQYF.

V gene TRBV5-1 combines with J gene TRBJ1-4; D ambiguous. This CDR3 comprises 16 residues. Trimming stripped 5 bases from V and 6 bases from J, with 20 bases between. Germline loops: CDR1 SGHRS, CDR2 YFSETQ. The CDR3 DNA reads as TGCGCCAGCAGGCCAGCCCCTTCCCGTGGGGATGAAAAACTGTTTTTT. This translates into CASRPAPSRGDEKLFF.

V gene TRBV7-2 combines with J gene TRBJ2-3; D might be TRBD1 or TRBD2, each matching 6 bases. This CDR3 comprises 14 residues. Germline V gene sequence: CDR1 SGHTA, CDR2 FQGNSA. The ends were cut back, 5 bases at V and 2 bases at J, with 11 bases in the middle. CDR3 sequence reads: CASSVWGATDTQYF. DNA for the CDR3: TGTGCCAGCAGCGTCTGGGGGGCCACAGATACGCAGTATTTT.

V usage is TRBV19 and J usage is TRBJ1-6, with D uncertain. The V end was cut by 0 bases, the J end by 0 bases, with 12 bases between. Germline CDR1 and CDR2: LNHDA and SQIVND (reference sequence). The CDR3 extends over 18 amino acids. This CDR3 is CASSIDGGPSSYNSPLHF. CDR3 nucleotide sequence: TGTGCCAGTAGTATAGACGGCGGGCCCAGCTCCTATAATTCACCCCTCCACTTT.

The chain joins TRBV6-2 or TRBV6-3 to TRBJ1-2; 7 nucleotides match TRBD1. The CDR3 extends over 14 amino acids. V lost 6 bases, J lost 4 bases, and 8 bases stayed unmatched. CDR1 is MNHEY and CDR2 is SVGEGT in the germline V gene. Here the CDR3 DNA reads TGTGCCAGCAGCCCGGACAGGAATACCTATGGCTACACCTTC. This sequence encodes CASSPDRNTYGYTF.

The J gene is TRBJ2-2, the V gene TRBV7-9; TRBD2 aligns across 9 bases. From germline, CDR1 is SEHNR and CDR2 FQNEAQ (reference sequence). CDR3 length: 16 amino acids. V lost 3 bases to trimming and J lost 3 bases; unmatched junction nucleotides: 5. CDR3 amino acids: CASSFTAGGYTGELFF. CDR3 coding DNA: TGTGCCAGCAGCTTTACGGCGGGGGGGTACACCGGGGAGCTGTTTTTT.

J is TRBJ2-2 and V is TRBV19; D gene ambiguous. This CDR3 has 14 amino acids. Germline CDR1 is LNHDA and CDR2 is SQIVND (reference sequence). Trimming removed 7 bases at V and 4 bases at J, with 13 bases between. CDR3 nucleotides: TGTGCCAGTAAAGGCGGCAGCTTCACCGGGGAGCTGTTTTTT. It yields the protein CASKGGSFTGELFF.